The 28 T cell receptor beta chains below all came from one sample that was sequenced in a study of blood T cell repertoires in COVID-19. Some clones are missing from TCRdb's copy, which holds only in-frame ones; the method was immunoSEQ multiplex PCR. Here the sample spans over 130,000 clones, 80% to 90% being singletons. The sample was PBMCs or T cells enriched from blood (not recorded which). The receptors stem from a woman aged 45-59 years with acute COVID-19.

This clone has only a few counts. CDR3: CASSVEEDYSPLHF. The CDR3 DNA reads TGTGCCAGCAGCGTCGAGGAGGACTATTCACCCCTCCACTTT. The rearrangement joins TRBV9 to TRBJ1-6; D not resolved. The V end lost 2 bases, the J end lost 8 bases, and 11 bases lay between the germline ends. The CDR3 length is 14 residues. Germline CDR1 and CDR2: SGDLS and YYNGEE.

The rearrangement links TRBV12-3 or TRBV12-4 to TRBJ1-2; the match to TRBD1 covers 8 bases. The J segment lost 7 bases and the V segment lost 6 bases, leaving 7 bases of the junction unmatched. This CDR3 spans 13 amino acids. This CDR3 is CASRGQGDGGYTF. The CDR3 DNA is TGTGCCAGCAGAGGACAGGGAGACGGTGGCTACACCTTC.

This rearrangement joins TRBV5-4 to TRBJ2-2; 13 bases line up with TRBD2. Losses at the gene ends were 4 bases for V and 5 bases for J; bases not matched to a gene: 11. This CDR3 comprises 18 residues. CDR1 is SGHNT and CDR2 is YYREEE in the germline V gene (reference sequence). In nucleotides, the CDR3 is TGTGCCAGCAGCCGAGGGACTAGCGGGAAGAGAGGGACCGGGGAGCTGTTTTTT. This sequence encodes CASSRGTSGKRGTGELFF.

CDR3 nucleotide sequence: TGTGCCAGCAGCTCCGGACATTACGAGCAGTACTTC. This encodes CASSSGHYEQYF. The chain recombines TRBV5-6 with TRBJ2-7; tentatively, D is TRBD1 (5 bases). Germline V gene sequence: CDR1 SGHDT, CDR2 YYEEEE. V lost 3 bases and J 4 bases, leaving 8 bases between the germline ends. The CDR3 is 12 residues long.

CDR3 nucleotide sequence: TGTGCCAGCAGCCCGCTCCCGGGACAGGGATCAGATACGCAGTATTTT. This translates into CASSPLPGQGSDTQYF. The chain couples TRBV16 to TRBJ2-3, with 9 bases fitting TRBD1. Trimming removed 4 bases from V and 4 bases from J; junction bases left unmatched: 9. CDR3 length: 16 amino acids. The germline V gene encodes CDR1 KGHSY and CDR2 FQNENV.

The chain links TRBV7-2 to TRBJ2-3; D is unclear. The V end lost 0 bases, the J end lost 4 bases, and 5 bases lay between the germline ends. Germline lookup yields CDR1 SGHTA and CDR2 FQGNSA. The length of the CDR3 is 13 residues. In DNA form, the CDR3 reads TGTGCCAGCAGCTTAGCGCGCCCAGATACGCAGTATTTT. It is translated as CASSLARPDTQYF. Drawing the rest from reference TRBV7-2 and TRBJ2-3, the complete variable domain is GAGVSQSPSNKVTEKGKDVELRCDPISGHTALYWYRQSLGQGLEFLIYFQGNSAPDKSGLPSDRFSAERTGGSVSTLTIQRTQQEDSAVYLCASSLARPDTQYFGPGTRLTVL.

The chain joins TRBV29-1 to TRBJ2-5; 7 bases agree with TRBD2. There are 13 residues in the CDR3. The junction had 8 bases not matched to a gene; V was cut back by 6 bases and J by 4 bases. Looked up from germline, CDR1 is SQVTM and CDR2 is ANQGSEA. In DNA form, the CDR3 reads TGCAGCGTAGACATGGGGGGGGGAGAGACCCAGTACTTC. Amino acids: CSVDMGGGETQYF.

The chain has TRBV6-6 and TRBJ2-3; 8 nucleotides align to TRBD1. V dropped 6 bases and J dropped 1; count of bases not matched to a gene: 6. Germline V gives CDR1 MNHNY, CDR2 SVGAGI (reference sequence). This CDR3 spans 15 amino acids. The chain's CDR3 is CASRRTGSGTDTQYF. In DNA form, the CDR3 reads TGTGCCAGCAGGAGGACAGGGAGTGGCACAGATACGCAGTATTTT.

This chain uses TRBV7-9 with TRBJ2-5; D not certain. The germline gives CDR1 SEHNR, CDR2 FQNEAQ (reference sequence). The length of the CDR3 is 14 residues. The V gene lost 1 base and the J gene lost 5 bases, with 11 bases spanning the gap. The CDR3 is CASSLDGAAETQYF. The CDR3 DNA is TGTGCCAGCAGCTTAGACGGAGCAGCGGAGACCCAGTACTTC.

CDR3 sequence (DNA): TGTGCCAGTAGTATTGGGGAGAGTAGTGAGCAGTTCTTC. It encodes CASSIGESSEQFF. The chain employs TRBV19 and TRBJ2-1, with D maybe TRBD2 (5 bases). This CDR3 spans 13 amino acids. Trimming took 3 bases from V and 9 from J, leaving 12 bases between them. CDR1 LNHDA and CDR2 SQIVND come from the germline V gene (reference sequence). Based on the CDR3 plus reference TRBV19 and TRBJ2-1, the full variable domain is DGGITQSPKYLFRKEGQNVTLSCEQNLNHDAMYWYRQDPGQGLRLIYYSQIVNDFQKGDIAEGYSVSREKKESFPLTVTSAQKNPTAFYLCASSIGESSEQFFGPGTRLTVL.

The chain has TRBV5-6 and TRBJ2-5; 10 positions agree with TRBD1. The germline V gene has CDR1 SGHDT and CDR2 YYEEEE. Trimming took 4 bases from V and 1 from J; bases not matched to a gene: 7. The CDR3 loop spans 16 amino acids. The CDR3 DNA sequence: TGTGCCAGCAGCAGAGGGACAGGGGCCAGCCAAGAGACCCAGTACTTC. Translated, it gives CASSRGTGASQETQYF.

The V and J genes are TRBV5-4 and TRBJ1-1, with D perhaps matching TRBD1 (5 bases). CDR1 is SGHNT, CDR2 YYREEE, per germline (reference sequence). V dropped 4 bases and J dropped 1 base, with 8 bases sitting between them. The CDR3 has 13 residues. The CDR3 region has the DNA TGTGCCAGCAGCCTGACAGAGAACACTGAAGCTTTCTTT. Translating it yields CASSLTENTEAFF.

The chain joins TRBV10-3 to TRBJ2-5; 7 bases agree with TRBD2. Germline-derived CDR1 and CDR2 are ENHRY and SYGVKD. V shed 0 bases, J shed 2 bases, and the junction held 3 bases outside the gene matches. The CDR3 contains 15 residues. DNA of the CDR3: TGTGCCATCAGTGAGTCTGGGAGGGAACAAGAGACCCAGTACTTC. Amino acid sequence: CAISESGREQETQYF.

The J gene is TRBJ2-7, the V gene TRBV24-1, with D uncertain. V lost 9 bases and J 8 bases, leaving 19 bases between the germline ends. The V gene's germline CDR1 is KGHDR and CDR2 SFDVKD. The length of the CDR3 is 13 residues. The CDR3 bases are TGTGCCACCCAGCAAGAGTCAGGATCCAAGCAGTACTTC. Protein product: CATQQESGSKQYF.

The gene calls are TRBV7-9 and TRBJ1-3; the D is unclear. The CDR3 runs 12 residues. V was cut by 4 bases and J by 4 bases, with 5 bases left in between. CDR1 and CDR2 from the germline V gene are SEHNR and FQNEAQ (reference sequence). CDR3 sequence reads: CASSSPGNTIYF. For the CDR3, the DNA is TGTGCCAGCAGCTCCCCGGGAAACACCATATATTTT.

The chain recombines TRBV5-6 with TRBJ2-1; D is possibly TRBD1 (5 bases). From germline, CDR1 is SGHDT and CDR2 YYEEEE. The CDR3 extends over 14 amino acids. Trimming cost V 4 bases and J 15 bases, with 23 bases left between them. The CDR3 nucleotides read TGTGCCAGCAGCCCCCGGGTAGGCGCACCCCAGGGGTTCTTC. Residues: CASSPRVGAPQGFF.

The chain employs TRBV5-8 and TRBJ2-2; 8 nucleotides match TRBD2. The junction had 11 bases not matched to a gene; V was cut back by 4 bases and J by 3 bases. The CDR3 totals 17 residues. Germline V lookup: CDR1 SGHTS, CDR2 YDEGEE. CDR3 DNA sequence: TGTGCCAGCAGCGATAACGGGGCTAGCGGGTACACCGGGGAGCTGTTTTTT. Residues: CASSDNGASGYTGELFF.

The chain has TRBV21-1 and TRBJ2-1; no check of the table's D call, TRBD1, against the DNA was made. TRBV21-1 is assigned pseudogene status. The CDR3 contains 13 residues. CDR3 amino acids: CASSIGTGNEQFF. In DNA, the CDR3 is TGTGCCAGCAGCATAGGCACAGGTAATGAGCAGTTCTTC.

J is TRBJ2-6 and V is TRBV7-3; D might be TRBD1 (5 bases). V lost 5 bases and J lost 2, with 13 bases in between. The CDR3 loop spans 16 amino acids. CDR1 SGHTA and CDR2 FQGTGA come from the germline V gene. CDR3 bases: TGTGCCAGCAGCCCCCAGGGTACTACTGGGGCCAACGTCCTGACTTTC. Protein sequence: CASSPQGTTGANVLTF.

This clone appeared once. The chain joins TRBV29-1 to TRBJ2-3, with D maybe TRBD2 (6 bases). The CDR3 is 15 residues long. Looked up from germline, CDR1 is SQVTM and CDR2 is ANQGSEA. Trimming stripped 7 bases from V and 2 bases from J, with 19 bases between. The CDR3 region is CSGHAWGRSTDTQYF. In DNA, the CDR3 is TGCAGCGGCCATGCATGGGGGAGGTCCACAGATACGCAGTATTTT.

For the CDR3, the DNA is TGTGCCAGCTCGGACAGAAACACTGAAGCTTTCTTT. Amino acids: CASSDRNTEAFF. This sequence joins TRBV19 and TRBJ1-1; D is perhaps TRBD1 (6 bases). The CDR3 runs 12 residues. V lost 9 bases to trimming and J lost 2 bases, with 10 bases between them. The germline CDR1 and CDR2 sequences are LNHDA and SQIVND (reference sequence).

This sequence joins TRBV6-5 and TRBJ1-1, with 7 nucleotides matching TRBD1. Losses at the gene ends were 0 bases for V and 11 bases for J; bases not matched to a gene: 9. The V gene's germline CDR1 is MNHEY and CDR2 SVGAGI. This CDR3 is 14 amino acids long. CDR3 protein: CASSYSPRGDGAFF. The CDR3 region has the DNA TGTGCCAGCAGTTACTCGCCCAGGGGGGATGGTGCTTTCTTT.

The DNA of the CDR3 is TGCAGCGTTGGGCCCCCCTCGGGGGGCACCGGGGAGCTGTTTTTT. Translated: CSVGPPSGGTGELFF. The V call is TRBV29-1, the J call TRBJ2-2; 7 nucleotides line up with TRBD2. Germline-derived CDR1 and CDR2 are SQVTM and ANQGSEA. CDR3 length equals 15 residues. Trimming took 4 bases from V and 4 from J; bases not matched to a gene: 9.

The V gene is TRBV6-6, the J gene TRBJ2-7; 8 bases agree with TRBD2. Germline V CDR1 and CDR2: MNHNY, SVGAGI (reference sequence). J was trimmed by 1 base and V by 7 bases; bases with no gene match: 9. CDR3 length: 15 amino acids. CDR3 nucleotide sequence: TGTGCCAGCACCCCAGGGGCTAGCGGGTCCTACGAGCAGTACTTC. Its translation: CASTPGASGSYEQYF.

This clone was seen a few times. The CDR3 DNA sequence: TGCGCCAGCAGCCAAGATGGACAGGGAACCCATAGGCTCGCCCTCCACTTT. Translating gives CASSQDGQGTHRLALHF. The J gene is TRBJ1-6, the V gene TRBV4-1; 8 bases are a match to TRBD1. Germline V gene data show CDR1 as MGHRA and CDR2 as YSYEKL. CDR3 length equals 17 residues. The V and J ends lost 0 bases and 14 bases, in that order; junction bases with no gene match: 15.

V and J are TRBV27 and TRBJ1-5, with a weak D call TRBD1 (5 bases). This CDR3 comprises 14 residues. V was cut by 5 bases and J by 2 bases, with 10 bases left in between. CDR1 is MNHEY, CDR2 SMNVEV, per germline (reference sequence). The CDR3 spells CASSLQGRNQPQHF. The CDR3 DNA reads as TGTGCCAGCAGTCTCCAGGGTCGCAATCAGCCCCAGCATTTT.

In this sample, this clone turned up once. The J gene is TRBJ2-2, the V gene TRBV9, with D tentatively TRBD2 (5 bases). The CDR3 extends over 13 amino acids. Trimming pared 5 bases from V and 7 bases from J, leaving 12 bases between. CDR1 is SGDLS, CDR2 YYNGEE, per germline. The CDR3 here is CASRVSEIGELFF. The DNA for the CDR3 is TGTGCCAGCAGAGTTAGCGAGATCGGGGAGCTGTTTTTT.

The chain uses TRBV2 and TRBJ2-1; D unresolved. Germline loops: CDR1 SNHLY, CDR2 FYNNEI. CDR3 length equals 11 residues. The V gene lost 6 bases and the J gene lost 6 bases, with 6 bases spanning the gap. CDR3 sequence: CASRAVNEQFF. Here the CDR3 DNA reads TGTGCCAGCAGGGCGGTCAATGAGCAGTTCTTC. The variable domain in full, with the rest retrieved from reference TRBV2 and TRBJ2-1, is EPEVTQTPSHQVTQMGQEVILRCVPISNHLYFYWYRQILGQKVEFLVSFYNNEISEKSEIFDDQFSVERPDGSNFTLKIRSTKLEDSAMYFCASRAVNEQFFGPGTRLTVL.